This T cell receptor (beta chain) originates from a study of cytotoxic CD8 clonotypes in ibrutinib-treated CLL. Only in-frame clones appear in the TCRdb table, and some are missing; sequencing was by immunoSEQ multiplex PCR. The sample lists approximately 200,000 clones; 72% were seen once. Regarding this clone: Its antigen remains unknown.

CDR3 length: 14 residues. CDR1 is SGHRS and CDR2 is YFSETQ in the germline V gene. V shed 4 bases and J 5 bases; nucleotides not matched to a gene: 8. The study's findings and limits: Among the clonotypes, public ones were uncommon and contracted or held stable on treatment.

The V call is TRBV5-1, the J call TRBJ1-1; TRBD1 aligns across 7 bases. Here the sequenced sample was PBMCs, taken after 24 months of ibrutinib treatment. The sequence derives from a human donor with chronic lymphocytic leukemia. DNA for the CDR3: TGCGCCAGCAGCACCATGACAGGGAAGACTGAAGCTTTCTTT. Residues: CASSTMTGKTEAFF. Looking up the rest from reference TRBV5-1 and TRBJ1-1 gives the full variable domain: KAGVTQTPRYLIKTRGQQVTLSCSPISGHRSVSWYQQTPGQGLQFLFEYFSETQRNKGNFPGRFSGRQFSNSRSEMNVSTLELGDSALYLCASSTMTGKTEAFFGQGTRLTVV.